This T cell receptor beta chain was recovered during a study of vaccination effects on CD4 cells after COVID-19. Notes on this clone: What it binds is unknown.

Profiling relied on immunoSEQ multiplex PCR, and the TCRdb table lists in-frame clones only, not all of them. Among more than 25,000 clones listed, 55% to 75% were seen once. The trim removed 4 bases at V and 13 bases at J, leaving 4 bases unmatched. Germline CDR1 and CDR2: LGHDT and YNNKEL (reference sequence). The CDR3 covers 12 residues. Expansion with viral peptide pools was applied to antigen-specific CD4+ T cells by the ViraFEST assay prior to sequencing. Researchers isolated CD4+ T cells once ten to eleven days of culture had elapsed. The chain recombines TRBV3-1 (or the pseudogene TRBV3-2) with TRBJ2-2; 9 bases align to TRBD1. The sequence derives from a human donor who received a COVID-19 vaccine. Sample: CD4+ T cells from PBMCs cultured with HCoV-229E spike peptides, taken before COVID-19 vaccination. In nucleotides, the CDR3 is TGTGCCAGCAGCCGGGGACAGGGAGGGCTGTTTTTT. Translated, it gives CASSRGQGGLFF.